This TCR beta chain was identified during a study of blood T cell repertoires in COVID-19. Background on the study: Acute and convalescent COVID-19 samples came from the United States, Italy and Spain. Sources were T cells, B-cell-depleted T cells, or PBMCs; the material itself was cDNA or gDNA.

Authors' analysis steps: The assay estimated nucleated cells by amplifying reference gene primers. Using immunoSEQ multiplex PCR, the repertoire was profiled, and TCRdb retains in-frame clones only, with some absent. V, J and clone size were drawn from that table, and D and trimming were deduced from the DNA. The profile shows roughly 150,000 clones, around 84% of them singletons. The CDR3 spans 15 residues. CDR1 and CDR2 (germline): SGHRS, YFSETQ. Trimming left V 4 bases short and J 1 base short, with 14 bases between. The chain is built from TRBV5-1 and TRBJ2-5; D perhaps matches TRBD1 (6 bases). This sequence was found in a woman in her 50s with acute or convalescent COVID-19. The material sequenced was peripheral blood. The CDR3 region has the DNA TGCGCCAGCAGCGATACAGGGTTTCGCCAAGAGACCCAGTACTTC. As protein: CASSDTGFRQETQYF.